The rows below give T cell receptor beta chains drawn from one sample of a study of PD-1 blockade in classical Hodgkin lymphoma. Only in-frame clones appear in the TCRdb table, and some are missing; sequencing was by immunoSEQ multiplex PCR. The sample lists some 96,000 clones, roughly four fifths occurring once. The material was peripheral blood mononuclear cells (PBMCs), obtained before the second cycle of nivolumab. These receptors came from a human donor with classical Hodgkin lymphoma. Each CDR3 is given with its conserved first and last residue. Each record gives: D gene, CDR3 length, V gene, clone size, J gene, CDR3 DNA, CDR3 protein. A D gene is named only where the DNA matches it firmly. The size field is filled for only some rows; it gives once, few, many or a size class.

>-|14|TRBV18|-|TRBJ1-2
TGTGCCAGCTCACTTCCCGCCCCGCTTGGGGGCTACACCTTC
CASSLPAPLGGYTF
>-|13|TRBV10-3|-|TRBJ1-1
TGTGCCATCAATAGGGAAATGAACACTGAAGCTTTCTTT
CAINREMNTEAFF
>TRBD2|16|TRBV7-2|once|TRBJ2-1
TGTGCCAGCAGCCCCAACGGCGGGAGCTCCTACAATGAGCAGTTCTTC
CASSPNGGSSYNEQFF
>-|12|TRBV30|-|TRBJ1-2
TGTGCCTGGAGCACAGGGTTGGGAGGCTACACCTTC
CAWSTGLGGYTF
>-|11|TRBV13|once|TRBJ2-5
TGTGCCAGCAGCTTATTGGGGACCCAGTACTTC
CASSLLGTQYF
>-|15|TRBV5-5|once|TRBJ2-7
TGTGCCAGCAGCCTGGACATCAGACCCCCCTACGAGCAGTACTTC
CASSLDIRPPYEQYF
>-|18|TRBV23-1|-|TRBJ2-7
TGCGCCAGCAGTCAATCCCCGGGACGCACGAGCCTCATTTACGAGCAGTACTTC
CASSQSPGRTSLIYEQYF
>-|11|TRBV5-1|-|TRBJ2-5
TGCGCCAGCAGCCTGAAAGAGACCCAGTACTTC
CASSLKETQYF
>-|13|TRBV19|-|TRBJ1-2
TGTGCCAGTGCGAGGGCAGGGAACTATGGCTACACCTTC
CASARAGNYGYTF
>TRBD2|15|TRBV27|-|TRBJ2-3
TGTGCCAGCAGTCCCAGACTAGCGGGAACAGATACGCAGTATTTT
CASSPRLAGTDTQYF
>TRBD2|17|TRBV15|-|TRBJ2-5
TGTGCCACCAGCAGAGATAGAACTAGCGGGACGCTTGGGACCCAGTACTTC
CATSRDRTSGTLGTQYF